Listed here are 14 T cell receptor beta chains from one sample, sequenced in a study of cytomegalovirus exposure and HLA in healthy donors. With 60 Vbeta and 13 Jbeta primers, the PCR was carried out. Profiled with immunoSEQ multiplex PCR; TCRdb holds only in-frame clones, not every one. The table has fewer than 250,000 clones, around 87% seen once. Sequencing was done on a sample of PBMCs. Receptors originate from a man aged 30 to 45 in good health and CMV-seronegative.

This sequence joins TRBV29-1 and TRBJ2-3, with 16 bases matching TRBD2. This CDR3 region has 17 residues. V lost 6 bases and J lost 5; bases outside the gene matches: 11. Germline-derived CDR1 and CDR2 are SQVTM and ANQGSEA. The CDR3 region has the DNA TGCAGCGTAGAGGGACTAGCGGGAGGGCCCTCGGGAGATACGCAGTATTTT. Translation gives CSVEGLAGGPSGDTQYF.

This chain joins TRBV7-9 and TRBJ2-2; 9 bases fit TRBD2. The CDR3 runs 16 residues. CDR1 SEHNR and CDR2 FQNEAQ come from the germline V gene (reference sequence). V shed 5 bases and J 9 bases; nucleotides not matched to a gene: 13. In DNA, the CDR3 is TGTGCCAGCAGCCCGCGGGTGGCTAGCGGGAAACGGGAGCTGTTTTTT. As protein: CASSPRVASGKRELFF.

The chain links TRBV5-1 to TRBJ1-3, with D unclear. Per the germline V gene, CDR1 is SGHRS and CDR2 is YFSETQ. Trimming removed 5 bases at V and 2 bases at J, with 8 bases between. This CDR3 contains 13 residues. The CDR3 nucleotides read TGCGCCAGCAGGTTCCACACTGGAAACACCATATATTTT. This sequence encodes CASRFHTGNTIYF. Using reference TRBV5-1 and TRBJ1-3 for the parts outside the CDR3, the full variable domain is KAGVTQTPRYLIKTRGQQVTLSCSPISGHRSVSWYQQTPGQGLQFLFEYFSETQRNKGNFPGRFSGRQFSNSRSEMNVSTLELGDSALYLCASRFHTGNTIYFGEGSWLTVV.

The V call is TRBV7-9, the J call TRBJ2-7; D may be TRBD2 (6 bases). The germline gives CDR1 SEHNR, CDR2 FQNEAQ (reference sequence). V lost 3 bases and J 4 bases, leaving 16 bases between the germline ends. This CDR3 has 15 amino acids. CDR3 sequence: CASSFEGRYPYEQYF. CDR3 DNA: TGTGCCAGCAGCTTTGAAGGGAGGTATCCGTACGAGCAGTACTTC.

The V and J genes are TRBV15 and TRBJ2-4; no reliable D call. V lost 8 bases and J 12 bases, leaving 17 bases between the germline ends. The CDR3 runs 12 residues. Germline V gene data show CDR1 as LNHNV and CDR2 as YYDKDF (reference sequence). CDR3 sequence reads: CATASSFTSQYF. DNA for the CDR3: TGTGCCACCGCCTCTAGTTTCACCAGTCAGTACTTC.

The V and J genes are TRBV28 and TRBJ1-4, with unresolved D. Germline V gene data show CDR1 as MDHEN and CDR2 as SYDVKM. Trimming cost V 7 bases and J 0 bases, with 18 bases left between them. The CDR3 extends over 17 amino acids. CDR3 DNA: TGTGCCAGCAACCTCGGGGAACCCCCTGCAACTAATGAAAAACTGTTTTTT. Amino acids: CASNLGEPPATNEKLFF.

Notes on this clone: The junction differs from germline at one of its ends, possibly a read error. The chain is built from TRBV7-7 and TRBJ2-7, with 12 bases identical to TRBD1. Germline lookup yields CDR1 SSHAT and CDR2 FNYEAQ (reference sequence). CDR3 length: 15 amino acids. CDR3 sequence reads: CASSLGTGGLYEQYF. In DNA form, the CDR3 reads TGTGCTAGCAGCTTAGGGACAGGGGGCTTGTACGAGCAGTACTTC.

The V and J genes are TRBV27 and TRBJ1-5; tentatively, D is TRBD1 (5 bases). V lost 9 bases, J lost 2 bases, and 14 bases lay in between. The CDR3 is made up of 14 amino acids. CDR1 and CDR2 (germline): MNHEY, SMNVEV (reference sequence). CDR3 nucleotides: TGTGCCAGTGGCCCCGGGGGGGGCAATCAGCCCCAGCATTTT. It yields the protein CASGPGGGNQPQHF.

V gene TRBV6-5 combines with J gene TRBJ2-5; D might be TRBD2 (5 bases). Germline CDR1 reads MNHEY; CDR2 reads SVGAGI. Trimming removed 7 bases from V and 1 base from J, with 16 bases in between. This CDR3 comprises 15 residues. The CDR3 region has the DNA TGTGCCAGCAAACATATCCGGAGGCTCCAAGAGACCCAGTACTTC. It codes for CASKHIRRLQETQYF.

The chain is built from TRBV29-1 and TRBJ2-1; no definite D call. Germline V gives CDR1 SQVTM, CDR2 ANQGSEA. V lost 4 bases and J 6 bases, leaving 7 bases between the germline ends. The length of the CDR3 is 11 residues. The CDR3 sequence is CSVVSANEQFF. The DNA of the CDR3 is TGCAGCGTTGTAAGCGCCAATGAGCAGTTCTTC.

This chain uses TRBV6-1 with TRBJ1-5; a possible D gene is TRBD1 (5 bases). The CDR3 spans 15 residues. Deletions cut 2 bases from V and 3 bases from J, with 11 bases between. Germline-derived CDR1 and CDR2 are MNHNS and SASEGT. In DNA form, the CDR3 reads TGTGCCAGCAGTGAACATGGGGCGAACAATCAGCCCCAGCATTTT. Protein: CASSEHGANNQPQHF.

The chain joins TRBV4-3 to TRBJ2-7; D gene uncertain. Trimming removed 0 bases at V and 7 bases at J, with 10 bases between. Germline CDR1 and CDR2: LGHNA and YSLEER. This CDR3 has 13 amino acids. Written as DNA, the CDR3 is TGCGCCAGCAGCCAAGATGAGTCGCGAGAGCAGTACTTC. Translated, it gives CASSQDESREQYF.

The chain carries TRBV27 and TRBJ2-7, with 9 nucleotides matching TRBD2. CDR3 length: 15 residues. Losses at the gene ends were 2 bases for V and 3 bases for J; bases not matched to a gene: 5. The germline gives CDR1 MNHEY, CDR2 SMNVEV (reference sequence). The chain's CDR3 is CASSLLAGTIYEQYF. The CDR3 region has the DNA TGTGCCAGCAGTTTACTAGCGGGAACTATCTACGAGCAGTACTTC.

This chain links TRBV7-9 with TRBJ2-3; 8 bases map to TRBD1. The length of the CDR3 is 15 residues. Germline V lookup: CDR1 SEHNR, CDR2 FQNEAQ (reference sequence). Trimming cost V 5 bases and J 3 bases; bases outside gene matches: 7. The CDR3 loop reads CASSPRDRRTDTQYF. The CDR3 DNA is TGTGCCAGCAGCCCCCGGGACAGGCGTACAGATACGCAGTATTTT.